This TCR beta chain was found in a study of CD8 T cells in Susac syndrome. Healthy donors matched for age and sex were used as controls. CD8+ and CD4+ T cells were negatively isolated; TEMRA cells were FACS-enriched. Random hexamers were used to reverse transcribe an amount of about 0.45 to 1 ug RNA. The authors amplified TCR beta CDR3 across 54 Vbeta and 13 Jbeta using immunoSEQ multiplex PCR. One entry per CDR3 protein, called by TCRdb with MiXCR from the immunoSEQ multiplex PCR reads. The sample includes about 140,000 distinct CDR3 sequences, approximately 95% of them seen just once. The material sequenced was CD8+ T cells from PBMCs. This clonotype was sampled from a human donor in good health.

The CDR3 DNA reads as TGTGCCAGCAGTTTAGCGGGAGTGGCAGATACGCAGTATTTT. This gives the protein CASSLAGVADTQYF. The chain employs TRBV27 and TRBJ2-3; TRBD2 matches 7 bases. V lost 2 bases, J lost 4 bases, and 3 bases stayed unmatched. There are 14 residues in the CDR3. CDR1 is MNHEY, CDR2 SMNVEV, per germline (reference sequence).